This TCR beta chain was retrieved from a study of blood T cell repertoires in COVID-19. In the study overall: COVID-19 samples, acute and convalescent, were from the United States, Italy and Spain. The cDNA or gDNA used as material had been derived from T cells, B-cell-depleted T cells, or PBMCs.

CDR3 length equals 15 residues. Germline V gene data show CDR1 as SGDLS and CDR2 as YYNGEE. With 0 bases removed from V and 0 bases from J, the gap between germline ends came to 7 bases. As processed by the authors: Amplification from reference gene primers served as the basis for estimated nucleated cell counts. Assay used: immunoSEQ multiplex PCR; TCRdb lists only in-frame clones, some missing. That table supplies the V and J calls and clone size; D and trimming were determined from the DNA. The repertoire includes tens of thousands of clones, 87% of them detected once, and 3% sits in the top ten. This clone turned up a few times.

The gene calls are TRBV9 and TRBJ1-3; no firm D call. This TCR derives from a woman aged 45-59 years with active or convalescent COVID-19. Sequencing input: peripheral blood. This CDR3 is CASSVDWSSGNTIYF. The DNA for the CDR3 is TGTGCCAGCAGCGTAGACTGGAGCTCTGGAAACACCATATATTTT. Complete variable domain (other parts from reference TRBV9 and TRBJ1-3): DSGVTQTPKHLITATGQRVTLRCSPRSGDLSVYWYQQSLDQGLQFLIQYYNGEERAKGNILERFSAQQFPDLHSELNLSSLELGDSALYFCASSVDWSSGNTIYFGEGSWLTVV.